Following are 11 T cell receptor beta chains from one sample sequenced in a study of T cells in localized non-small cell lung cancer. The table came from immunoSEQ multiplex PCR; TCRdb's copy has only in-frame clones and leaves some out. The sample contains some 130,000 clones, roughly 90% of which appear only once. The sequenced sample was peripheral blood, obtained before any cancer treatment. Every receptor here comes from a female donor of 60 years or more with stage I lung adenocarcinoma.

The rearrangement joins TRBV5-1 to TRBJ1-5, with D possibly matching TRBD1 (6 bases). Germline-derived CDR1 and CDR2 are SGHRS and YFSETQ. Trimming stripped 2 bases from V and 8 bases from J, with 11 bases between. This CDR3 is built from 13 residues. The CDR3 DNA sequence: TGCGCCAGCAGCTTCCGGGGGGGCGAGCCCCAGCATTTT. This sequence encodes CASSFRGGEPQHF.

This chain joins TRBV11-1 and TRBJ2-6; D unresolved. The CDR3 extends over 15 amino acids. V was shortened by 4 bases and J by 2 bases, with 9 bases between the two germline ends. Germline CDR1 SGHAT, CDR2 FQDESV (reference sequence). This CDR3 reads CASSSWEPGANVLTF. The DNA of the CDR3 is TGTGCCAGCAGCTCGTGGGAACCTGGGGCCAACGTCCTGACTTTC.

The chain has TRBV6-4 and TRBJ2-3, with a possible D match to TRBD1 (7 bases). Germline CDR1 and CDR2: MRHNA and SNTAGT. This CDR3 has 16 residues. V gave up 6 bases and J gave up 0 bases, with 16 bases separating them. CDR3 region: CASSYFAGQSTDTQYF. CDR3 nucleotide sequence: TGTGCCAGCAGCTACTTCGCGGGACAGAGCACAGATACGCAGTATTTT.

The chain's CDR3 is CASSQSPGSTGTQETQYF. The CDR3 bases are TGTGCCAGCAGCCAATCCCCCGGGAGTACGGGAACCCAAGAGACCCAGTACTTC. V usage is TRBV4-2 and J usage is TRBJ2-5, with D possibly being TRBD2 (6 bases). The CDR3 extends over 18 amino acids. The germline gives CDR1 LGHNA, CDR2 YNFKEQ. V lost 2 bases and J 1 base, leaving 20 bases between the germline ends.

The rearrangement uses TRBV5-4 and TRBJ2-1; 9 positions agree with TRBD2. The CDR3 runs to 15 residues. The junction had 2 bases not matched to a gene; V was cut back by 0 bases and J by 4 bases. Germline V gives CDR1 SGHNT, CDR2 YYREEE (reference sequence). The CDR3 DNA sequence: TGTGCCAGCAGCTTGGGGGCGGGAGGGTACAATGAGCAGTTCTTC. Translating gives CASSLGAGGYNEQFF.

The V gene is TRBV7-8, the J gene TRBJ1-1; D perhaps matches TRBD1 (5 bases). From germline, CDR1 is SGHVS and CDR2 FQNEAQ. The CDR3 runs 17 residues. V lost 1 base and J 1 base, leaving 16 bases between the germline ends. This CDR3 reads CASSLGSGRGSNTEAFF. For the CDR3, the DNA is TGTGCCAGCAGCTTAGGGTCTGGGAGGGGATCGAACACTGAAGCTTTCTTT.

The rearrangement links TRBV5-6 to TRBJ1-1; the match to TRBD1 covers 11 bases. CDR3 length equals 17 residues. V was pared by 4 bases and J by 0 bases, with 8 bases of the junction left unmatched. In germline, CDR1 is SGHDT, CDR2 YYEEEE. The CDR3 spells CASSLFGTGGMNTEAFF. Written as DNA, the CDR3 is TGTGCCAGCAGCCTCTTTGGGACAGGGGGGATGAACACTGAAGCTTTCTTT.

The V and J genes are TRBV6-5 and TRBJ2-3, with TRBD2 matching 10 bases. The V and J ends lost 2 bases and 1 base, in that order; junction bases with no gene match: 0. CDR3 length: 15 amino acids. Germline CDR1 and CDR2: MNHEY and SVGAGI. The CDR3 DNA reads TGTGCCAGCAGTTACACTAGCGGGGGCACAGATACGCAGTATTTT. Translating gives CASSYTSGGTDTQYF.

On this clone itself: This CDR3 is also generated by other DNA sequences in the sample. The chain recombines TRBV10-1 with TRBJ2-7, with D uncertain. V was trimmed by 0 bases and J by 2 bases, leaving 5 bases between them. Per the germline V gene, CDR1 is WNHNN and CDR2 is SYGVQD (reference sequence). CDR3 length: 13 amino acids. The CDR3 is CASSESGTYEQYF. The DNA for the CDR3 is TGCGCCAGCAGTGAGTCGGGGACCTACGAGCAGTACTTC.

This sequence joins TRBV5-1 and TRBJ1-1; D remains unclear. Trimming cost V 0 bases and J 3 bases, with 12 bases left between them. Germline V gene data show CDR1 as SGHRS and CDR2 as YFSETQ. The CDR3 contains 15 residues. CDR3 nucleotides: TGCGCCAGCAGCTTGGTTTCGGGTAGGGACACTGAAGCTTTCTTT. Its translation is CASSLVSGRDTEAFF.

The V call is TRBV6-5, the J call TRBJ2-7; TRBD1 might be the D (8 bases). Germline CDR1 is MNHEY and CDR2 is SVGAGI. This CDR3 is 15 amino acids long. V lost 4 bases, J lost 4 bases, and 17 bases lay in between. For the CDR3, the DNA is TGTGCCAGCAGTTCCCGGACAGGGAGGGTGTACGAGCAGTACTTC. Protein sequence: CASSSRTGRVYEQYF.